This TCR beta chain was profiled in a study of blood T cell repertoires in COVID-19. Sequencing used immunoSEQ multiplex PCR; TCRdb keeps in-frame clones, though not all of them. The sample has about 240,000 clones, around three quarters seen once. This CDR3 spans 15 amino acids. Germline loops: CDR1 SGDLS, CDR2 YYNGEE. Trimming stripped 0 bases from V and 0 bases from J, with 7 bases between. To note about this clone: Other DNA sequences from this sample encode an identical CDR3 as well.

The sequence was obtained from a woman older than 75 with acute or convalescent COVID-19. The material sequenced was peripheral blood. This chain links TRBV9 with TRBJ2-1; D is uncertain. The CDR3: CASSVGQSSYNEQFF. The CDR3 DNA sequence: TGTGCCAGCAGCGTAGGGCAGTCCTCCTACAATGAGCAGTTCTTC.